Listed below are T cell receptor beta chains from one sample, sequenced in a study of cytomegalovirus exposure and HLA in healthy donors. Assay used: immunoSEQ multiplex PCR; TCRdb lists only in-frame clones, some missing. The data show 200,000 or so clones, approximately 82% seen once. Sequenced input: PBMCs. These receptors all come from a male donor in good health and CMV-seronegative. The CDR3 runs from the conserved cysteine through the conserved F or W. Each record gives: V gene, J gene, clone size, D gene, CDR3 protein, CDR3 DNA. The D gene is left open where the match is weak. Rows may omit the clone size; those that give it use once, few, many or a size class.

TRBV7-9	TRBJ2-5	NA	NA	CASSRPQVQETQYF	TGTGCCAGCAGCAGGCCACAGGTACAAGAGACCCAGTACTTC
TRBV7-9	TRBJ2-7	NA	TRBD2	CASSPGLADYEQYF	TGTGCCAGCAGCCCAGGTCTAGCGGATTACGAGCAGTACTTC
TRBV7-6	TRBJ2-7	NA	NA	CASSLAGTKSSYEQYF	TGTGCCAGCAGCTTAGCCGGGACAAAGAGCTCCTACGAGCAGTACTTC
TRBV28	TRBJ1-2	NA	NA	CASSLDARGGYGYTF	TGTGCCAGCAGTTTAGACGCCAGGGGAGGGTATGGCTACACCTTC
TRBV5-4	TRBJ2-2	NA	NA	CASSPAGTRGGELFF	TGTGCCAGCAGCCCGGCCGGGACACGGGGCGGGGAGCTGTTTTTT
TRBV6-5	TRBJ1-1	NA	NA	CASSLRQNTEAFF	TGTGCCAGCAGCCTTCGACAGAACACTGAAGCTTTCTTT
TRBV19	TRBJ2-1	few	TRBD2	CASSLAGWYNEQFF	TGTGCCAGTAGTCTAGCGGGTTGGTACAATGAGCAGTTCTTC
TRBV28	TRBJ1-2	NA	NA	CASSPTWKTHGYTF	TGTGCCAGCAGCCCAACTTGGAAGACACATGGCTACACCTTC
TRBV6-7	TRBJ1-5	NA	TRBD1	CASSYDGTAYQPQHF	TGTGCCAGCAGTTACGACGGGACAGCTTATCAGCCCCAGCATTTT
TRBV11-2	TRBJ1-1	NA	TRBD1	CASSLVRQGGVTEAFF	TGTGCCAGCAGCTTAGTACGACAGGGGGGGGTCACTGAAGCTTTCTTT
TRBV19	TRBJ2-3	once	TRBD1	CASSSRTGASTDTQYF	TGTGCCAGTAGTTCCCGGACAGGAGCTAGCACAGATACGCAGTATTTT
TRBV7-9	TRBJ1-1	NA	TRBD1	CASSRTGVTEAFF	TGTGCCAGCAGCAGGACAGGGGTAACTGAAGCTTTCTTT
TRBV6-1	TRBJ1-5	NA	NA	CASSLQGHGPQHF	TGTGCCAGCAGTCTACAGGGTCATGGGCCCCAGCATTTT
TRBV14	TRBJ1-2	NA	TRBD1	CASSQGGVLGQASGYTF	TGTGCCAGCAGCCAAGGGGGGGTGTTGGGACAGGCGTCTGGCTACACCTTC
TRBV4-1	TRBJ2-1	few	TRBD2	CASSQVFGLAGGEQFF	TGCGCCAGCAGCCAAGTATTCGGGCTAGCGGGAGGGGAGCAGTTCTTC
TRBV10-3	TRBJ1-2	many	NA	CAISPITNPVNGYTF	TGTGCCATCAGTCCAATCACAAATCCAGTTAATGGCTACACCTTC
TRBV19	TRBJ2-6	NA	NA	CASSKIMAAGANVLTF	TGTGCCAGTAGTAAGATAATGGCGGCCGGGGCCAACGTCCTGACTTTC
TRBV28	TRBJ2-2	NA	NA	CAQQLNLALGELFF	TGTGCCCAGCAGTTGAACTTAGCCCTCGGGGAGCTGTTTTTT
TRBV7-2	TRBJ2-2	NA	NA	CASSFHFQNTGELFF	TGTGCCAGCAGCTTTCACTTTCAGAACACCGGGGAGCTGTTTTTT
TRBV18	TRBJ1-5	NA	NA	CASSPPARGSNQPQHF	TGTGCCAGCTCACCACCCGCCAGGGGAAGCAATCAGCCCCAGCATTTT
TRBV4-1	TRBJ2-7	NA	NA	CASSQARGSNEQYF	TGCGCCAGCAGCCAAGCGAGAGGGAGCAACGAGCAGTACTTC
TRBV5-1	TRBJ2-1	NA	NA	CASKVELSSYNEQFF	TGCGCCAGCAAAGTCGAGTTAAGCTCCTACAATGAGCAGTTCTTC
TRBV27	TRBJ1-2	NA	NA	CASSFDSTNYGYTF	TGTGCCAGCAGTTTTGACAGCACAAACTATGGCTACACCTTC
TRBV27	TRBJ2-6	NA	TRBD1	CASSLRQGGPGSGANVLTF	TGTGCCAGCAGTTTAAGACAGGGTGGCCCGGGCTCTGGGGCCAACGTCCTGACTTTC
TRBV15	TRBJ2-7	NA	TRBD1	CATSTDRGLVDEQYF	TGTGCCACCAGCACGGACAGGGGGCTGGTGGACGAGCAGTACTTC
TRBV6-5	TRBJ1-1	few	TRBD1	CASSPGQIEAFF	TGTGCCAGCAGTCCGGGACAGATTGAAGCTTTCTTT
TRBV4-1	TRBJ1-5	NA	NA	CASSQDGGNSNQPQHF	TGCGCCAGCAGCCAAGACGGAGGGAATAGCAATCAGCCCCAGCATTTT
TRBV2	TRBJ1-1	NA	TRBD1	CASTRDRGQAEAFF	TGTGCCAGCACCCGGGACAGGGGGCAGGCTGAAGCTTTCTTT
TRBV18	TRBJ2-7	NA	TRBD2	CASSPRLAEDYEQYF	TGTGCCAGCTCACCAAGACTAGCAGAAGACTACGAGCAGTACTTC
TRBV7-9	TRBJ2-7	NA	TRBD1	CSSSSYDRVRYEQYF	TGTTCCAGCAGCTCGTACGACAGGGTTCGGTACGAGCAGTACTTC
TRBV7-3	TRBJ2-6	NA	NA	CASSPTPPGVGANVLTF	TGTGCCAGCAGCCCGACCCCCCCGGGGGTAGGGGCCAACGTCCTGACTTTC
TRBV27	TRBJ1-1	NA	NA	CASSLYSGAGTEAFF	TGTGCCAGCAGTTTATATTCAGGGGCAGGCACTGAAGCTTTCTTT
TRBV5-4	TRBJ1-1	NA	NA	CASSSMAGLEAFF	TGTGCCAGCAGCTCTATGGCGGGGCTCGAAGCTTTCTTT
TRBV6-4	TRBJ1-6	NA	NA	CASSPSAGPTAPLHF	TGTGCCAGCAGTCCCTCGGCAGGGCCGACGGCACCCCTCCACTTT
TRBV11-3	TRBJ2-2	NA	NA	CASSLGGQAGRTGELFF	TGTGCCAGCAGCTTAGGGGGGCAAGCGGGGAGGACCGGGGAGCTGTTTTTT
TRBV18	TRBJ1-1	NA	NA	CASSPQRTDPNTEAFF	TGTGCCAGCTCACCCCAGAGGACAGACCCGAACACTGAAGCTTTCTTT
TRBV7-6	TRBJ2-1	NA	TRBD2	CASSLQGTSGRNEQFF	TGTGCCAGCAGCCTTCAAGGGACTAGCGGGAGGAATGAGCAGTTCTTC
TRBV6-5	TRBJ2-2	NA	NA	CASSYSTAGELFF	TGTGCCAGCAGTTACTCGACAGCCGGGGAGCTGTTTTTT
TRBV28	TRBJ1-6	NA	TRBD1	CASRGQASYNSPLHF	TGTGCCAGTAGGGGACAGGCGTCTTATAATTCACCCCTCCACTTT
TRBV18	TRBJ2-4	NA	NA	CASSPDQGNIQYF	TGTGCCAGCTCACCTGACCAGGGAAACATTCAGTACTTC
TRBV6-1	TRBJ2-7	NA	NA	CASSAGYYEQYF	TGTGCCAGCAGTGCAGGGTACTACGAGCAGTACTTC
TRBV10-3	TRBJ1-3	NA	NA	CAISLSDGNTIYF	TGTGCCATCAGCCTAAGTGATGGAAACACCATATATTTT
TRBV4-1	TRBJ2-7	NA	NA	CASSQVSGSAGEQYF	TGCGCCAGCAGCCAAGTATCGGGTTCAGCCGGCGAGCAGTACTTC
TRBV6-6	TRBJ1-2	NA	NA	CASSLSGGYTF	TGTGCCAGCAGCCTTAGCGGTGGCTACACCTTC
TRBV14	TRBJ1-1	NA	TRBD1	CASSRDRSNTEAFF	TGTGCCAGCAGCCGGGACAGGTCGAACACTGAAGCTTTCTTT
TRBV6-5	TRBJ1-1	few	NA	CASSYSSLGAEAFF	TGTGCCAGCAGTTACTCGTCTCTCGGGGCTGAAGCTTTCTTT
TRBV28	TRBJ2-3	NA	NA	CATRGSGRRVETDTQYF	TGTGCCACGAGGGGGAGCGGCCGCCGGGTTGAAACAGATACGCAGTATTTT
TRBV5-4	TRBJ1-4	NA	TRBD1	CASSPQGDANEKLFF	TGTGCCAGCAGCCCCCAGGGGGATGCTAATGAAAAACTGTTTTTT
TRBV7-3	TRBJ1-1	NA	TRBD1	CASSLTGTDTEAFF	TGTGCCAGCAGCCTTACGGGGACAGACACTGAAGCTTTCTTT
TRBV30	TRBJ1-2	NA	TRBD1	CAWRQGGYGYTF	TGTGCCTGGAGGCAGGGGGGATATGGCTACACCTTC
TRBV29-1	TRBJ2-3	NA	TRBD2	CSVEGVSGRAADTQYF	TGCAGCGTTGAAGGAGTTAGCGGGAGGGCCGCAGATACGCAGTATTTT
TRBV6-6	TRBJ1-2	NA	NA	CASRDSYGYTF	TGTGCCAGCAGGGACAGCTATGGCTACACCTTC
TRBV10-2	TRBJ2-7	NA	NA	CASSGPHYEQYF	TGCGCCAGCAGTGGGCCGCACTACGAGCAGTACTTC
TRBV7-8	TRBJ2-1	NA	TRBD2	CASSLVGSGRSGGNEQFF	TGTGCCAGCAGCTTAGTCGGTAGCGGGAGGTCAGGTGGGAATGAGCAGTTCTTC